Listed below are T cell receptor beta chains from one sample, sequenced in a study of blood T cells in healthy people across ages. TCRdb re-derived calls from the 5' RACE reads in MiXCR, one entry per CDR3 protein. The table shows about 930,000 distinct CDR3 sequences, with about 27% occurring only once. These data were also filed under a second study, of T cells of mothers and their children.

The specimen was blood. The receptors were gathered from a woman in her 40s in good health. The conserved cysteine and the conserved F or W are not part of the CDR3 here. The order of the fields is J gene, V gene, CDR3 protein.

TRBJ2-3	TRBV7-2	AITMGLAGTTDTQY
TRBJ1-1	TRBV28	ASSLGGSVTEAF
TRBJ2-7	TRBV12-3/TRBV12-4	ASSPRTGVTDEQY
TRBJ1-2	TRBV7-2	ASSLSGGYDT
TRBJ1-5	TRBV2	ASSEAWGRINQPQH
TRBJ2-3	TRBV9	ASSVAGGLTDTQY
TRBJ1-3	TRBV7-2	AGSPGTETISGNAIY
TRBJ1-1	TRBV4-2	ASSQDPGREAF
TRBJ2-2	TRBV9	ASNDTGGDTGELF
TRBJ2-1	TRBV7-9	ASSPRQTWGTTNTQF
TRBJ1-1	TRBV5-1	ASSTGPSNTEAF
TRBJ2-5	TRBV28	ASSPPRRRAGGTQY
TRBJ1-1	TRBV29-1	SIRGAGEAF
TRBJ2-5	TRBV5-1	ASSLGGQRQETQY
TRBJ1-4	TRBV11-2	ASSLNRGGNEKRF
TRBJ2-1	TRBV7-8	ASSPGWGDGYNEQF
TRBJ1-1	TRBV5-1	ASSGNTGPRSAEAF
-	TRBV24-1	ATSDTRTGPNNEQY
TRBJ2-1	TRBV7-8	ASSGTGSKANEQF
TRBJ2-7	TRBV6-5	ASRSPGSGYEQY
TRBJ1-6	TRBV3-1	ASSGGLGALSSYNSPLH
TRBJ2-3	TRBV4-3	ASSQGALSTDAQY
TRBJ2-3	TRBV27	ASSLASGGPRGTDTQY
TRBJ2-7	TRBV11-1	ASSLAGANPLYEQY
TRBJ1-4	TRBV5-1	ASSLGPSNEKLF
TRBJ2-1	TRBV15	ATSRDWGSNEQF
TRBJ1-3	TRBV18	ASSPGVTGNTIY
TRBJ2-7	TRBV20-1	SATQIDAAYEQY
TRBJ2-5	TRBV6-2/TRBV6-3	ASAQGETQY
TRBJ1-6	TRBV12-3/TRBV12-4	ASSLVTYNSPLH
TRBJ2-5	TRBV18	AGSPDGAVSVGQY
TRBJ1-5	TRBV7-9	ASSQGGGHNQPQH
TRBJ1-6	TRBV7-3	ASSLTARDNSPLH
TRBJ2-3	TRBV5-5	TSSLGGVKDTQY
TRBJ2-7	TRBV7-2	ASSQGRTYEQY
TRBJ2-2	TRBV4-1	ASSQVLVRKNTGELF
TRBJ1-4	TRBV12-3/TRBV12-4	VSSPGTVLNEKLF
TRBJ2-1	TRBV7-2	ASSSYSTTIFSYNEQF
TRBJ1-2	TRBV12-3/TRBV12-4	ASSYQENYGYT
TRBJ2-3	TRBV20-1	SAKMGWRDTQY
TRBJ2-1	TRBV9	ASSVDLGHLLGDEQF
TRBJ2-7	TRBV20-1	SARETGASYERY
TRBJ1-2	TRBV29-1	SVGHLNSGYT
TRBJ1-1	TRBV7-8	ASSYIGTGGTEAF
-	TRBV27	ASSQPGETQY
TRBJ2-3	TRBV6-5	ASRPLAGRAGDTQY
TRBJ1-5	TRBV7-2	ASAPRVTREGQPQH
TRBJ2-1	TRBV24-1	ATGENQADEQF
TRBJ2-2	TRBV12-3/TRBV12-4	ASNLLGTGELF
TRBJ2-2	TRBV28	ASSPYRGANTGELF
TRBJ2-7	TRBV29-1	SVVQGQGYEQY
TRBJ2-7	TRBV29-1	SVAATRSYEQY
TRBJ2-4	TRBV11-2	ASSSPFAKNIQY
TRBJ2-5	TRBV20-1	SAREFSWGGETQY
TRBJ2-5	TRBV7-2	ASSPQGGLETQY
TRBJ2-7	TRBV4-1	ASSPGQPPPYEQY
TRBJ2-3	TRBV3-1	ASSQLQGLVTDTQY
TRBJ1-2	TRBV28	ASSPVPGQAANYGYT